The 22 T cell receptor beta chains below were found in one sample sequenced in a study of cytomegalovirus exposure and HLA in healthy donors. Measured with immunoSEQ multiplex PCR; TCRdb has only the in-frame clones, and not every one. The table lists more than 150,000 clones, more than 80% of them singletons. The sample was PBMCs. The receptors originated from a man between 18 and 29 years old in good health and CMV-seropositive.

This clone was found a few times. This chain links TRBV27 with TRBJ1-2, with D perhaps matching TRBD1 (5 bases). Trimming pared 8 bases from V and 0 bases from J, leaving 25 bases between. The CDR3 is 18 amino acids. In germline, CDR1 is MNHEY, CDR2 SMNVEV (reference sequence). In DNA form, the CDR3 reads TGTGCCAGCGGATTATCGACAGATCCCCAGTTAGCTAACTATGGCTACACCTTC. Translating it yields CASGLSTDPQLANYGYTF.

In this sample, this clone turned up a few times. The chain is built from TRBV4-2 and TRBJ1-4; unclear D gene. The CDR3 consists of 14 residues. The germline V and J ends were trimmed by 1 base and 4 bases, with 7 bases remaining between them. The V gene's germline CDR1 is LGHNA and CDR2 YNFKEQ. In DNA, the CDR3 is TGTGCCAGCAGCCAAGTAAGGAGTAATGAAAAACTGTTTTTT. This sequence encodes CASSQVRSNEKLFF.

The rearrangement joins TRBV7-2 to TRBJ2-5; 11 nucleotides agree with TRBD2. Germline loops: CDR1 SGHTA, CDR2 FQGNSA. This CDR3 has 16 residues. Unmatched junction bases numbered 3, after V lost 0 bases and J lost 3 bases. As DNA, the CDR3 is TGTGCCAGCAGCTTAGCTAGCGGGAGGGCCGAAGAGACCCAGTACTTC. Protein sequence: CASSLASGRAEETQYF.

CDR3 protein: CASTQTSGQYF. The DNA for the CDR3 is TGTGCCAGCACCCAAACGTCGGGGCAGTACTTC. The V and J genes are TRBV6-1 and TRBJ2-7; D is unclear. This CDR3 has 11 amino acids. V gave up 7 bases and J gave up 9 bases, with 13 bases separating them. CDR1 is MNHNS, CDR2 SASEGT, per germline.

As regards this clone: The junction departs from the called germline gene at one end, perhaps through a read error. V and J are TRBV28 and TRBJ1-4; no firm D call. The CDR3 sequence is 15 residues long. Per the germline V gene, CDR1 is MDHEN and CDR2 is SYDVKM. CDR3 sequence: CASSSRGSLNQKLFF. CDR3 in DNA: TGTGCCAGCAGTTCACGTGGCAGTCTTAATCAAAAACTGTTTTTT.

V gene TRBV28 combines with J gene TRBJ1-1, with D maybe TRBD1 (5 bases). The CDR3 runs 14 residues. Germline V gives CDR1 MDHEN, CDR2 SYDVKM. Trimming cost V 5 bases and J 1 base, with 11 bases left between them. Here the CDR3 DNA reads TGTGCCAGCAGTCCAGTTAGGGGGAACACTGAAGCTTTCTTT. Translation gives CASSPVRGNTEAFF.

This clone has more than one count but fewer than ten. The chain combines TRBV27 with TRBJ2-2; tentative D call: TRBD2 (5 bases). This CDR3 has 13 residues. Germline V gene sequence: CDR1 MNHEY, CDR2 SMNVEV (reference sequence). V dropped 7 bases and J dropped 5 bases, with 11 bases sitting between them. The CDR3 region has the DNA TGTGCCAGCACCATTAGAGGGACCGGGGAGCTGTTTTTT. Translating gives CASTIRGTGELFF.

This chain uses TRBV11-2 with TRBJ1-1; D may be TRBD1 (6 bases). The V end lost 2 bases, the J end lost 10 bases, and 23 bases lay between the germline ends. Germline V gene sequence: CDR1 SGHAT, CDR2 FQNNGV. The CDR3 length is 16 residues. This CDR3 is CASSLIWGHQQNIAFF. CDR3 DNA: TGTGCCAGCAGCTTAATCTGGGGACACCAACAAAATATAGCTTTCTTT.

This rearrangement joins TRBV6-4 to TRBJ2-2; D is possibly TRBD2 (7 bases). Trimming pared 4 bases from V and 3 bases from J, leaving 15 bases between. This CDR3 region has 16 residues. Germline assignment: CDR1 MRHNA and CDR2 SNTAGT. As DNA, the CDR3 is TGTGCCAGCAGTGGCTCCGGGGGGCGCGACACCGGGGAGCTGTTTTTT. Amino acids: CASSGSGGRDTGELFF.

The gene calls are TRBV29-1 and TRBJ2-2; 10 bases align to TRBD1. This CDR3 is built from 12 residues. In germline, CDR1 is SQVTM, CDR2 ANQGSEA. V shed 6 bases and J 6 bases; nucleotides not matched to a gene: 1. In DNA form, the CDR3 reads TGCAGCGTGGACAGGGGGGCCGGGGAGCTGTTTTTT. Amino acid sequence: CSVDRGAGELFF.

The chain joins TRBV20-1 to TRBJ2-1; 7 nucleotides align to TRBD2. The ends lost 1 base at V and 15 bases at J; junction bases unmatched: 6. This CDR3 has 11 residues. Per the germline V gene, CDR1 is DFQATT and CDR2 is SNEGSKA (reference sequence). The CDR3 DNA reads as TGCAGTGCTAGAGGACTAGCAAGTCGGTTCTTC. It encodes CSARGLASRFF.

This clone came up a few times. V and J are TRBV18 and TRBJ2-7; D is undetermined. The CDR3 runs 13 residues. With 3 bases removed from V and 0 bases from J, the gap between germline ends came to 6 bases. Germline V gene lookup returns CDR1 KGHSH and CDR2 LQKENI. The CDR3 bases are TGTGCCAGCTCACCCGGAGCCTCCTACGAGCAGTACTTC. This encodes CASSPGASYEQYF.

This chain joins TRBV11-3 and TRBJ2-7; 14 positions agree with TRBD2. The V segment lost 4 bases and the J segment 6 bases; nucleotides outside the gene matches: 8. Germline loops: CDR1 SGHNT, CDR2 YENEEA. The CDR3 loop spans 16 amino acids. The CDR3 DNA reads as TGTGCCAGCAGCTCCGAGGGGACTAGCGGGAGCATCGAGCAGTACTTC. Its translation is CASSSEGTSGSIEQYF.

The genes are TRBV30 and TRBJ2-7; 9 nucleotides line up with TRBD1. V shed 0 bases and J 4 bases; nucleotides not matched to a gene: 7. The length of the CDR3 is 15 residues. Germline V lookup: CDR1 GTSNPN, CDR2 SVGIG (reference sequence). The CDR3 DNA is TGTGCCTGGAGTGTACCCGGGACAGGGACGTACGAGCAGTACTTC. This codes for CAWSVPGTGTYEQYF. The variable domain in full, completed from reference TRBV30 and TRBJ2-7, reads SQTIHQWPATLVQPVGSPLSLECTVEGTSNPNLYWYRQAAGRGLQLLFYSVGIGQISSEVPQNLSASRPQDRQFILSSKKLLLSDSGFYLCAWSVPGTGTYEQYFGPGTRLTVT.

V gene TRBV11-3 combines with J gene TRBJ1-1; 11 bases match TRBD1. V was clipped by 5 bases and J by 1 base; unmatched bases: 6. From germline, CDR1 is SGHNT and CDR2 YENEEA. The CDR3 is 16 amino acids. Written as DNA, the CDR3 is TGTGCCAGCAGCCGCGGGACAGGGGGATCGAACACTGAAGCTTTCTTT. Its translation is CASSRGTGGSNTEAFF.

This chain links TRBV2 with TRBJ1-1; D unclear. V was trimmed by 5 bases and J by 0 bases, leaving 10 bases between them. Germline values: CDR1 SNHLY, CDR2 FYNNEI. This CDR3 contains 14 residues. CDR3: CASSNSPMNTEAFF. The CDR3 bases are TGTGCCAGCAGTAACAGTCCCATGAACACTGAAGCTTTCTTT.

The rearrangement joins TRBV27 to TRBJ2-3; 9 nucleotides match TRBD1. The CDR3 is 15 amino acids. J was trimmed by 5 bases and V by 1 base; bases with no gene match: 4. Per germline, CDR1 MNHEY and CDR2 SMNVEV (reference sequence). The DNA of the CDR3 is TGTGCCAGCAGTTTATACCGGGACAGGGAAGATACGCAGTATTTT. As protein: CASSLYRDREDTQYF.

A remark on this clone: One end of the junction does not line up with germline, which may come from a read error. The V call is TRBV7-2, the J call TRBJ2-7, with 14 bases that match TRBD2. CDR3 length: 13 amino acids. Germline assignment: CDR1 SGHTA and CDR2 FQGNSA. The CDR3 coding sequence is TGTGCCAGCAGCCCTCCGGGACTAGCGGGAGCCCGCTTC. This gives the protein CASSPPGLAGARF.

The V gene is TRBV7-5, the J gene TRBJ2-3; TRBD2, the D gene given by the table, was not confirmed from the DNA. TRBV7-5 is described as a pseudogene. The CDR3 sequence is 18 residues long. This CDR3 is CVRSFTGTSGGHTDTQYF. The DNA for the CDR3 is TGTGTCAGAAGCTTTACCGGGACTAGCGGGGGACACACAGATACGCAGTATTTT.

This clone was found once. The J gene is TRBJ2-7, the V gene TRBV20-1; maybe TRBD2 (7 bases). The V gene lost 5 bases and the J gene lost 9 bases, with 11 bases spanning the gap. This CDR3 contains 10 residues. Per germline, CDR1 DFQATT and CDR2 SNEGSKA (reference sequence). The CDR3 DNA reads TGCAGTGCTGGGGGGGCGATGCAGTACTTC. Translated, it gives CSAGGAMQYF.

The chain carries TRBV2 and TRBJ1-1, with 9 bases fitting TRBD1. CDR1 and CDR2 (germline): SNHLY, FYNNEI. V lost 5 bases, J lost 3 bases, and 7 bases stayed unmatched. This CDR3 contains 15 residues. The CDR3 DNA sequence: TGTGCCAGCAGTCAGCCTACAGGGGGCTACACTGAAGCTTTCTTT. Its protein is CASSQPTGGYTEAFF.

In DNA form, the CDR3 reads TGTGCCAGTACCGGGGGGGCCTACGGACAGCCCCAGCATTTT. Its translation: CASTGGAYGQPQHF. The gene calls are TRBV19 and TRBJ1-5, with D tentatively TRBD1 (6 bases). V was cut by 7 bases and J by 7 bases, with 17 bases left in between. Germline values: CDR1 LNHDA, CDR2 SQIVND (reference sequence). The CDR3 spans 14 residues.